The T cell receptor (beta chain) described here comes from a study of human T cells and chemical hapten exposure. TCRdb reprocessed the RACE reads with MiXCR, giving one entry per CDR3 protein. The sample lists 28,000 or so distinct CDR3 sequences, 6.5% to 9% occurring once. This clonotype was recorded at least ten times. The CDR3 has 15 amino acids. Germline CDR1 reads SNHLY; CDR2 reads FYNNEI. V trimming: 6 bases; J trimming: 4 bases; junction bases outside the gene matches: 7. Time point of the sample: healthy volunteer bleed at 2 weeks. Sequencing started from total RNA isolated from unfractionated whole blood.

The rearrangement links TRBV2 to TRBJ1-5; 9 nucleotides agree with TRBD1. Sequencing was performed on whole blood. This clonotype originated in a human donor in good health. Some clones in this sample may be carry-over from other donors' samples. CDR3 region: CASRPGTGRNQPQHF. CDR3 coding DNA: TGTGCCAGCAGGCCCGGGACAGGGAGGAATCAGCCCCAGCATTTT.